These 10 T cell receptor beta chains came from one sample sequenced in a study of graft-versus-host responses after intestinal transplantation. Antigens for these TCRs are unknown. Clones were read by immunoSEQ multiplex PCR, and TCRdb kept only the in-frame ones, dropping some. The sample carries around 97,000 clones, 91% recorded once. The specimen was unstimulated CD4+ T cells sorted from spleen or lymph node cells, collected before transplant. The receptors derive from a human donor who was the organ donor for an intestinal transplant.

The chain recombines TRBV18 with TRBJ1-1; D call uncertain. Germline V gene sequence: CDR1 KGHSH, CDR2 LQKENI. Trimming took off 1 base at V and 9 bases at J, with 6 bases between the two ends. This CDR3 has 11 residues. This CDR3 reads CASSPLSQAFF. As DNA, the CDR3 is TGTGCCAGCTCACCACTATCTCAAGCTTTCTTT.

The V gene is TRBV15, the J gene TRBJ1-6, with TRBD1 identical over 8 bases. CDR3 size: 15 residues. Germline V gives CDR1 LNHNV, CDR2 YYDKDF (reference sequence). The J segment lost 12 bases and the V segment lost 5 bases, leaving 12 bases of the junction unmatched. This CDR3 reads CATSSVKDRDVPLHF. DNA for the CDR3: TGTGCCACCAGCTCAGTAAAGGACAGGGATGTACCCCTCCACTTT.

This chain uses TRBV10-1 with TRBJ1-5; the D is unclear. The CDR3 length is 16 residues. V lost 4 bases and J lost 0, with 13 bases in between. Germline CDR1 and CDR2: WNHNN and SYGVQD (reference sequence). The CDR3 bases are TGCGCCAGCAGTGGGAGGGAGCAACGTAGCAATCAGCCCCAGCATTTT. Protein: CASSGREQRSNQPQHF.

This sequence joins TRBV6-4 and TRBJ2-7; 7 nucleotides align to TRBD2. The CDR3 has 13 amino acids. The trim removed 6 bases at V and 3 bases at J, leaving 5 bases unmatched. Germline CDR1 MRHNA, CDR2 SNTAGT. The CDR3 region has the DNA TGTGCCAGCAGCCCCGTAGCGGGCTACGAGCAGTACTTC. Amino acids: CASSPVAGYEQYF.

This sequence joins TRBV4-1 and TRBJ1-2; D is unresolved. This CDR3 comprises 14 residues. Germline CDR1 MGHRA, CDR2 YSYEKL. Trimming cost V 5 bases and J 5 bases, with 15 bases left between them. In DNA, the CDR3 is TGCGCCAGCAGCACCCGGTACAGCCCGTATGGCTACACCTTC. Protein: CASSTRYSPYGYTF.

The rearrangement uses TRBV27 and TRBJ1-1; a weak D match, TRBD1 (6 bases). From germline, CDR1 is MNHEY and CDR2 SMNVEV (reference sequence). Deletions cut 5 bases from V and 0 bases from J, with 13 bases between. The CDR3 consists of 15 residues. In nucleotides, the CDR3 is TGTGCCAGCAGTCCCCTCAGGGGTATGAACACTGAAGCTTTCTTT. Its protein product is CASSPLRGMNTEAFF.

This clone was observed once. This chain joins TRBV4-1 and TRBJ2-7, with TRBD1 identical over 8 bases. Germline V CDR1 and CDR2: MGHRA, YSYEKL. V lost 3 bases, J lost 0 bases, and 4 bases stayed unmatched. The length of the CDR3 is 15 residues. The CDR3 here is CASSHTTGGSYEQYF. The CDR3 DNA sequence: TGCGCCAGCAGCCATACAACAGGGGGCTCCTACGAGCAGTACTTC.

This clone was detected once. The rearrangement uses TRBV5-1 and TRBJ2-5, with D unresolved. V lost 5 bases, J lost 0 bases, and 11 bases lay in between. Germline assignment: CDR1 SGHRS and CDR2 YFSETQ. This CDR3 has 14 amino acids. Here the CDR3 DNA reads TGCGCCAGCAGTCTCGACTGGAACCAAGAGACCCAGTACTTC. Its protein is CASSLDWNQETQYF.

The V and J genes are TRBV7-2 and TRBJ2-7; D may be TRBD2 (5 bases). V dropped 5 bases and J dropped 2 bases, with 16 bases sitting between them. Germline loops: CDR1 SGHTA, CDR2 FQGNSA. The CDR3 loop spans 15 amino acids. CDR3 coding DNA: TGTGCCAGCAGCCAATCCGGGCCCGGGGCCTACGAGCAGTACTTC. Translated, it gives CASSQSGPGAYEQYF.

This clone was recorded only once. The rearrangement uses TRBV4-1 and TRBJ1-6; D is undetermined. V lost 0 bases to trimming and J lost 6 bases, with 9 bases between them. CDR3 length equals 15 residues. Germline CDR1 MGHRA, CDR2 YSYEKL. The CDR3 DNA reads TGCGCCAGCAGCCAAGATAGTCGGGGTAATTCACCCCTCCACTTT. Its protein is CASSQDSRGNSPLHF.